This T cell receptor beta chain is from a study of cytomegalovirus exposure and HLA in healthy donors. Study outcomes and limitations: Judged likely to be a sequencing artifact was a cluster of highly shared sequence variants. An analysis done earlier found most TCR beta V segments productive about 87% or about 30% of the time. Researchers reported that three CMV-associated chains were confirmed in vitro as CMV antigen-specific.

On this clone: No antigen is known for it.

Primers: 60 Vbeta forward and 13 Jbeta reverse. Profiled with immunoSEQ multiplex PCR; TCRdb holds only in-frame clones, not every one. The table shows roughly 230,000 clones, with approximately 91% occurring only once. Sequencing input: PBMCs. The TCR comes from a girl aged 2 to 9 in good health and CMV-seronegative.

The DNA of the CDR3 is TGCGCCAGCAGCGCCGGGACTAGCGGTAATGAGCAGTTCTTC. Its translation is CASSAGTSGNEQFF. J is TRBJ2-1 and V is TRBV5-1, with 11 positions matching TRBD2. Germline V gene sequence: CDR1 SGHRS, CDR2 YFSETQ. The CDR3 runs 14 residues. Unmatched junction bases numbered 4, after V lost 4 bases and J lost 7 bases.